The clone carrying this T cell receptor beta chain was observed a few times. Its antigen is not known. The sample originates from a study of T cell repertoires in cytomegalovirus infection. Study-level background: Both a matching HLA type and CMV infection were indicated by public TCR beta signatures. Study-wide results and caveats: In two of eight donors, the top clonotype was HLA-C-restricted CMV-specific.

Germline assignment: CDR1 MNHNY and CDR2 SVGAGI (reference sequence). The CDR3 sequence is 17 residues long. V dropped 7 bases and J dropped 2; count of bases not matched to a gene: 9. Using its own MiXCR run on the reads, TCRdb lists one record per CDR3 protein. Counted here are more than 500,000 distinct CDR3 sequences, approximately 17% occurring once; the ten biggest clones make up more than 20%. This receptor was obtained from a human donor in good health (CMV status not recorded). Some clones in this sample may be carry-over from other donors' samples. Sequenced input: CD8+ T cells from PBMCs. The chain links TRBV6-6 to TRBJ2-3; TRBD2 matches 13 bases. The CDR3 bases are TGTGCCAGCACCAACGGACTAGCGGGGGTGAACACAGATACGCAGTATTTT. Translated: CASTNGLAGVNTDTQYF.